This T cell receptor beta chain was found in a study of T cells in Graves' hyperthyroidism and ophthalmopathy. At the level of the study: At initial diagnosis, before any treatment had begun, peripheral blood was obtained.

This CDR3 comprises 15 residues. CDR1 is GTSNPN, CDR2 SVGIG, per germline (reference sequence). V shed 8 bases and J shed 7 bases, with 27 bases lying between them. RNA transcripts were the template for amplifying TCR beta CDR3 regions. Carried out on the TCR CDR3, a first-round RT-PCR used the HTBI primer set. TCRdb itself ran the multiplex PCR reads through MiXCR, one entry per CDR3 protein. The sample holds about 350,000 distinct CDR3 sequences, 15% to 20% seen once. The chain recombines TRBV30 with TRBJ2-7, with D possibly TRBD2 on 7 matching bases. This clonotype originated in a woman aged 40-49 years with Graves' ophthalmopathy. Sequences were obtained from blood. For the CDR3, the DNA is TGTGCCAGCACCCCCCTCAGGGCGGGGGCTCGTGAGCAGTACTTC. It codes for CASTPLRAGAREQYF.